The next 20 T cell receptor beta chains were all read from a single sample in a study of cytomegalovirus exposure and HLA in healthy donors. The PCR contained 60 Vbeta and 13 Jbeta primers. Assay: immunoSEQ multiplex PCR; the TCRdb copy retains only in-frame clones and omits some. The sample records approximately 38,000 clones, 84% being singletons. Sequencing input: PBMCs. The receptors were sampled from a woman younger than 35 in good health and CMV-seronegative.

A word on this clone: The germline gene is not matched at one end of the junction; a read error may be the cause. The J gene is TRBJ1-2, the V gene TRBV28, with 9 bases lining up with TRBD1. Germline CDR1 and CDR2: MDHEN and SYDVKM. The CDR3 contains 12 residues. The CDR3 DNA is TGTGCCAGCAGTTCCCGGGACAGGGTTCACCCCTTC. As protein: CASSSRDRVHPF.

The J gene is TRBJ2-1, the V gene TRBV2; 12 bases fit TRBD2. The V gene's germline CDR1 is SNHLY and CDR2 FYNNEI. The ends lost 5 bases at V and 4 bases at J; junction bases unmatched: 3. The CDR3 length is 15 residues. The chain's CDR3 is CASSRTSGDYNEQFF. In DNA, the CDR3 is TGTGCCAGCAGTCGGACTAGCGGGGATTACAATGAGCAGTTCTTC.

This chain connects TRBV28 to TRBJ1-1; 8 bases line up with TRBD1. V lost 5 bases, J lost 0 bases, and 8 bases stayed unmatched. The CDR3 has 16 amino acids. Germline V CDR1 and CDR2: MDHEN, SYDVKM. CDR3 nucleotide sequence: TGTGCCAGCAGTCCCGAGACAGGGGTCATGAACACTGAAGCTTTCTTT. It yields the protein CASSPETGVMNTEAFF. Drawing the rest from reference TRBV28 and TRBJ1-1, the complete variable domain is DVKVTQSSRYLVKRTGEKVFLECVQDMDHENMFWYRQDPGLGLRLIYFSYDVKMKEKGDIPEGYSVSREKKERFSLILESASTNQTSMYLCASSPETGVMNTEAFFGQGTRLTVV.

This chain connects TRBV15 to TRBJ1-2; D not certain. Germline lookup yields CDR1 LNHNV and CDR2 YYDKDF (reference sequence). Deletions cut 2 bases from V and 7 bases from J, with 5 bases between. The length of the CDR3 is 11 residues. CDR3 nucleotide sequence: TGTGCCACCAGCAGACTCGGTGGCTACACCTTC. As protein: CATSRLGGYTF.

The CDR3, as DNA: TGTGCCAGCAGCCAAGAAATATCCGGGGTCCCCTACGAGCAGTACTTC. Protein product: CASSQEISGVPYEQYF. This chain uses TRBV4-2 with TRBJ2-7; possible D gene TRBD2, 5 bases. Between the trimmed V and J ends, which lost 0 bases and 2 bases, there was a span of 14 bases. The CDR3 is made up of 16 amino acids. Germline assignment: CDR1 LGHNA and CDR2 YNFKEQ.

The gene calls are TRBV27 and TRBJ1-2; TRBD1 matches at 7 bases. With 5 bases clipped from V and 8 bases from J, the junction kept 17 bases outside the gene matches. CDR1 and CDR2 from the germline V gene are MNHEY and SMNVEV (reference sequence). The CDR3 covers 16 residues. CDR3 loop: CASSLAGTASTGGYTF. In DNA form, the CDR3 reads TGTGCCAGCAGTCTCGCCGGGACAGCTTCGACGGGGGGCTACACCTTC.

In DNA form, the CDR3 reads TGTGCCAGCAGTTTCCCCATCACACCCCTCCACTTT. Its translation is CASSFPITPLHF. The genes are TRBV27 and TRBJ1-6; D not certain. Germline V gene lookup returns CDR1 MNHEY and CDR2 SMNVEV (reference sequence). The germline V and J ends were trimmed by 3 bases and 11 bases, with 8 bases remaining between them. This CDR3 region has 12 residues.

The chain employs TRBV6-6 and TRBJ2-7; 9 nucleotides align to TRBD1. Unmatched junction bases numbered 4, after V lost 2 bases and J lost 2 bases. The CDR3 has 15 amino acids. The germline V gene has CDR1 MNHNY and CDR2 SVGAGI (reference sequence). The CDR3 spells CASSYPDRGAYEQYF. The CDR3, as DNA: TGTGCCAGCAGTTACCCTGACAGGGGGGCCTACGAGCAGTACTTC.

V is TRBV29-1 and J is TRBJ2-5; 10 positions agree with TRBD2. There are 14 residues in the CDR3. Germline lookup yields CDR1 SQVTM and CDR2 ANQGSEA. V gave up 7 bases and J gave up 1 base; unmatched junction bases: 6. The CDR3 is CSATSGELQETQYF. The CDR3 bases are TGCAGCGCCACTAGCGGGGAACTCCAAGAGACCCAGTACTTC. Drawing the rest from reference TRBV29-1 and TRBJ2-5, the complete variable domain is SAVISQKPSRDICQRGTSLTIQCQVDSQVTMMFWYRQQPGQSLTLIATANQGSEATYESGFVIDKFPISRPNLTFSTLTVSNMSPEDSSIYLCSATSGELQETQYFGPGTRLLVL.

This clone was detected only a few times. The chain carries TRBV12-1 and TRBJ2-1; the D segment call TRBD2 is taken from the table without a DNA check. TRBV12-1 corresponds to a pseudogene. The CDR3 is 13 residues long. As DNA, the CDR3 is TGTGCCAGCAGCTTAGCGGGAAGAAATGAGCAGTTCTTC. Encoded protein: CASSLAGRNEQFF.

J is TRBJ2-1 and V is TRBV4-2; TRBD1 aligns across 9 bases. The trim removed 6 bases at V and 4 bases at J, leaving 16 bases unmatched. The CDR3 runs 18 residues. Germline-derived CDR1 and CDR2 are LGHNA and YNFKEQ. The CDR3 DNA is TGTGCCAGCAGTCGAACCCGGGCGGGACAGGGTAGGTACAATGAGCAGTTCTTC. This sequence encodes CASSRTRAGQGRYNEQFF.

The sample holds one count of this clone. V is TRBV5-1 and J is TRBJ2-1; 14 bases line up with TRBD2. Trimming at V came to 4 bases and at J to 4 bases, leaving 7 bases not matched to a gene. The germline V gene encodes CDR1 SGHRS and CDR2 YFSETQ. The CDR3 has 17 residues. The CDR3 sequence: CASSGRLAGGRYNEQFF. CDR3 DNA sequence: TGCGCCAGCAGCGGGCGACTAGCGGGGGGGAGGTACAATGAGCAGTTCTTC.

V is TRBV5-1 and J is TRBJ1-2; 7 nucleotides align to TRBD1. With V trimmed by 4 bases and J by 5 bases, 8 bases remained unmatched. The CDR3 contains 14 residues. Germline V gene data show CDR1 as SGHRS and CDR2 as YFSETQ. CDR3: CASSKGQQRYGYTF. DNA for the CDR3: TGCGCCAGCAGCAAGGGACAGCAGAGGTATGGCTACACCTTC.

V usage is TRBV9 and J usage is TRBJ2-3; 8 bases line up with TRBD2. J was trimmed by 3 bases and V by 0 bases; bases with no gene match: 9. This CDR3 contains 17 residues. Germline CDR1 is SGDLS and CDR2 is YYNGEE. CDR3 residues: CASSVAGGDETTDTQYF. As DNA, the CDR3 is TGTGCCAGCAGCGTAGCGGGAGGGGACGAAACGACAGATACGCAGTATTTT.

This chain connects TRBV10-1 to TRBJ2-3, with TRBD1 identical over 8 bases. The CDR3 has 18 amino acids. Germline-derived CDR1 and CDR2 are WNHNN and SYGVQD (reference sequence). After removal of 7 bases from V and 4 bases from J, the junction contained 19 bases not matched to a gene. Here the CDR3 reads CASKPWTGKHRCADTQYF. CDR3 DNA: TGCGCCAGCAAACCATGGACAGGGAAGCATAGGTGCGCAGATACGCAGTATTTT.

V is TRBV5-4 and J is TRBJ2-2, with 8 nucleotides matching TRBD1. CDR3 length: 14 amino acids. The junction had 3 bases not matched to a gene; V was cut back by 4 bases and J by 4 bases. Germline values: CDR1 SGHNT, CDR2 YYREEE (reference sequence). As DNA, the CDR3 is TGTGCCAGCAGCCTGGGACAGGCCACCGGGGAGCTGTTTTTT. Translated: CASSLGQATGELFF. Full variable domain (rest looked up from reference TRBV5-4 and TRBJ2-2): ETGVTQSPTHLIKTRGQQVTLRCSSQSGHNTVSWYQQALGQGPQFIFQYYREEENGRGNFPPRFSGLQFPNYSSELNVNALELDDSALYLCASSLGQATGELFFGEGSRLTVL.

The sample holds one count of this clone. The chain joins TRBV7-2 to TRBJ2-7, with 9 bases aligning to TRBD2. Germline assignment: CDR1 SGHTA and CDR2 FQGNSA. J was trimmed by 5 bases and V by 3 bases; bases with no gene match: 5. The CDR3 runs to 14 residues. CDR3 coding DNA: TGTGCCAGCAGCTTTAGCGGGAGATCCAACGAGCAGTACTTC. This sequence encodes CASSFSGRSNEQYF.

The gene calls are TRBV28 and TRBJ1-2; D not resolved. Trimming took off 2 bases at V and 3 bases at J, with 7 bases between the two ends. The CDR3 contains 13 residues. The germline V gene encodes CDR1 MDHEN and CDR2 SYDVKM. CDR3 sequence (DNA): TGTGCCAGCAGTTTAGGCACCTACTATGGCTACACCTTC. Amino acids: CASSLGTYYGYTF.

This clone was counted a few times. This chain uses TRBV4-3 with TRBJ1-6, with D uncertain. Trimming stripped 1 base from V and 10 bases from J, with 11 bases between. Germline CDR1 reads LGHNA; CDR2 reads YSLEER. The CDR3 runs 14 residues. This CDR3 is CASSQAQFTSPLHF. CDR3 in DNA: TGCGCCAGCAGCCAAGCTCAGTTCACCTCACCCCTCCACTTT.

The rearrangement joins TRBV7-9 to TRBJ2-3; TRBD2 aligns across 11 bases. CDR1 is SEHNR and CDR2 is FQNEAQ in the germline V gene (reference sequence). The CDR3 loop spans 17 amino acids. V was pared by 5 bases and J by 2 bases, with 9 bases of the junction left unmatched. DNA for the CDR3: TGTGCCAGCAGCCCTGCGGCTAGCGGGGGGCCCACAGATACGCAGTATTTT. Translated: CASSPAASGGPTDTQYF.